The subject of this entry is one T cell receptor (beta chain). The clone's antigen remains unknown. The source of the sample is a study of T cells expressing NK-cell markers (dated by TCRdb to 2019 to 2021). Regarding the research as a whole: In sorted CD3+CD56+NKG2C+, CD3+CD56+NKG2C- and CD3+CD56-NKG2C+ T-cell subsets from about 8 donors, TCR beta-chain repertoires were profiled. Of the eight sequenced donors, seven were found to be HCMV-seropositive and one was found to be HCMV-seronegative. The eight sequenced donors were randomly selected healthy volunteers, three men and five women. Sequencing of the libraries produced 2 x 150 bp reads on Illumina HiSeq 2000/2500, MiSeq or NextSeq. On the study overall, not on this receptor specifically: Those dominant clonotypes were again the most abundant among CD3+CD56-NKG2C+ cells in a few donors, at about 28.3-60.1%. In about 6 donors, the dominant CD3+CD56+NKG2C+ clonotypes were found to rank among the top 10 CD8+ clonotypes and to make up about 1.0-7.0% of CD8+ T cells. Whether the expanded NKG2C-expressing T cell clones were specific for HCMV antigens remained unclear.

The sample was run on an Illumina HiSeq 2000. 5'RACE template switching, by which a universal primer site and unique molecular identifiers were added, was used to make TCR beta cDNA libraries. cDNA synthesis was primed from the TCR beta constant segment and was followed by two successive PCR amplification steps. Per the source publication's procedure: MIGEC was used to demultiplex reads and group the reads by UMI, and MiTCR was used to assemble and quantify clonotypes. To remove erroneous sequences, TCR cDNA sequences were retained only when supported by two or more reads. Downstream repertoire analysis used the tcR package, and clonotypes were matched across fractions by CDR3 nucleotide sequence plus V segment. Antigen specificity was annotated against VDJdb with VDJmatch, allowing one amino acid substitution in CDR3. Each CDR3 protein sequence appears as one entry after TCRdb reprocessed the reads, and no DNA is included. These V and J calls are TCRdb output, not the study's own analysis. The sample's records list fewer than 200,000 distinct CDR3 sequences. 18% of the sample is held by the ten biggest clonotypes.

According to the germline V gene, CDR1 reads SQVTM and CDR2 reads ANQGSEA. CDR3 length: 13 amino acids, cysteine to phenylalanine. No DNA sequence was recorded. To determine HCMV serostatus, a commercial ELISA kit was used to detect HCMV-specific IgG in serum. Peripheral blood mononuclear cells were isolated from blood by Ficoll density gradient centrifugation. The sequence was collected from a woman aged 18-70 years in good health. The specimen sequenced was blood T cells: a sorted CD56 or NKG2C T cell subset, CD4+ or CD8+ T cells, or bulk PBMC T cells (not recorded which). The sequence is built from TRBV29-1 and TRBJ2-1; the TRBD2 assignment by TCRdb is unverifiable without DNA. The CDR3 amino acid sequence is: CSVATSGIAEQFF.